These 25 T cell receptor beta chains were all obtained from the same sample, sequenced in a study of T-cell reconstitution after alpha-beta-depleted transplantation in children. Unique molecular identifiers featured in how the TCRbeta library was prepared. TCRdb independently ran MiXCR on the PCR reads; one entry per CDR3 protein. Of approximately 400,000 distinct CDR3 sequences in the sample, roughly 10% were seen once. The starting material was PBMCs from the stem cell graft donor, obtained from the stem cell graft. The origin of the receptors is a human donor who donated a stem cell graft to a child with acute myeloid leukemia.

This clonotype occurred a few times. The chain couples TRBV30 to TRBJ1-4; possible D gene TRBD1, 5 bases. Germline CDR1 reads GTSNPN; CDR2 reads SVGIG (reference sequence). This CDR3 is 12 amino acids long. V shed 3 bases and J shed 5 bases, with 7 bases lying between them. CDR3 loop: CAWRRDNEKLFF. The CDR3 DNA follows: TGTGCCTGGAGGAGGGACAATGAAAAACTGTTTTTT. The full variable domain, rest sourced from reference TRBV30 and TRBJ1-4, is SQTIHQWPATLVQPVGSPLSLECTVEGTSNPNLYWYRQAAGRGLQLLFYSVGIGQISSEVPQNLSASRPQDRQFILSSKKLLLSDSGFYLCAWRRDNEKLFFGSGTQLSVL.

The V gene is TRBV7-2, the J gene TRBJ2-7; D is unclear. CDR1 SGHTA and CDR2 FQGNSA come from the germline V gene. The CDR3 has 14 residues. V dropped 4 bases and J dropped 0 bases, with 10 bases sitting between them. CDR3 sequence reads: CASSSQTHSYEQYF. CDR3 DNA sequence: TGTGCCAGCAGCTCCCAGACGCACTCCTACGAGCAGTACTTC.

The rearrangement uses TRBV20-1 and TRBJ2-7, with TRBD2 matching 9 bases. The V gene's germline CDR1 is DFQATT and CDR2 SNEGSKA (reference sequence). The CDR3 length is 14 residues. V lost 5 bases, J lost 3 bases, and 8 bases stayed unmatched. The chain's CDR3 is CSALIAGASYEQYV. CDR3 coding DNA: TGCAGTGCTTTGATAGCGGGGGCCAGCTACGAGCAGTACGTC.

The genes are TRBV9 and TRBJ2-6; D possibly corresponds to TRBD1 (5 bases). Germline V gives CDR1 SGDLS, CDR2 YYNGEE. Deletions cut 1 base from V and 0 bases from J, with 14 bases between. The CDR3 is 18 residues long. The CDR3 spells CASSVTAGHPSGANVLTF. DNA for the CDR3: TGTGCCAGCAGCGTAACGGCAGGGCATCCCTCTGGGGCCAACGTCCTGACTTTC. Variable domain in full (rest from reference TRBV9 and TRBJ2-6): DSGVTQTPKHLITATGQRVTLRCSPRSGDLSVYWYQQSLDQGLQFLIQYYNGEERAKGNILERFSAQQFPDLHSELNLSSLELGDSALYFCASSVTAGHPSGANVLTFGAGSRLTVL.

This clonotype occurred a few times. The chain has TRBV7-2 and TRBJ2-7, with D unclear. CDR1 and CDR2 from the germline V gene are SGHTA and FQGNSA. V gave up 1 base and J gave up 2 bases, with 6 bases separating them. The CDR3 sequence is 13 residues long. DNA of the CDR3: TGTGCCAGCAGCTTAGTAACAGCCTACGAGCAGTACTTC. It is translated as CASSLVTAYEQYF.

This clonotype appeared a few times. The gene calls are TRBV19 and TRBJ2-2; D is perhaps TRBD1 or TRBD2 (6 bases each). V lost 5 bases and J 4 bases, leaving 11 bases between the germline ends. This CDR3 has 14 amino acids. The germline gives CDR1 LNHDA, CDR2 SQIVND (reference sequence). The CDR3 sequence: CASSEGGVTGELFF. The CDR3 nucleotides read TGTGCCAGTAGTGAGGGGGGAGTCACCGGGGAGCTGTTTTTT.

The rearrangement links TRBV6-5 to TRBJ1-1; unclear D gene. Trimming shortened V by 8 bases and J by 3 bases, and 7 bases separated the two germline ends. The germline CDR1 and CDR2 sequences are MNHEY and SVGAGI. The CDR3 has 11 amino acids. The CDR3 protein is CASLGYTEAFF. CDR3 nucleotide sequence: TGTGCCAGCCTCGGATACACTGAAGCTTTCTTT.

This clonotype was recorded at least ten times. The rearrangement joins TRBV10-3 to TRBJ2-7; no reliable D call. Between the trimmed V and J ends, which lost 3 bases and 3 bases, there was a span of 6 bases. The CDR3 spans 12 residues. CDR1 is ENHRY and CDR2 is SYGVKD in the germline V gene. CDR3 sequence: CAISEGFYEQYF. DNA of the CDR3: TGTGCCATCAGTGAAGGGTTCTACGAGCAGTACTTC.

The table lists this clonotype with many counts. This sequence joins TRBV10-3 and TRBJ2-3; TRBD1 aligns across 11 bases. The CDR3 spans 15 residues. J gave up 0 bases and V 8 bases, and 4 bases lay outside the gene matches. Germline lookup yields CDR1 ENHRY and CDR2 SYGVKD. CDR3 in DNA: TGTGCCATCGGCGGGACAGGGGGGAGCACAGATACGCAGTATTTT. Translation: CAIGGTGGSTDTQYF.

This chain uses TRBV20-1 with TRBJ1-5; D not resolved. The V gene lost 1 base and the J gene lost 11 bases, with 15 bases spanning the gap. The CDR3 length is 13 residues. The germline V gene encodes CDR1 DFQATT and CDR2 SNEGSKA (reference sequence). The CDR3 bases are TGCAGTGCTAGAGCACGGGGATCCGTGGCCCAGCATTTT. It yields the protein CSARARGSVAQHF.

This clonotype was counted only a few times. V is TRBV7-9 and J is TRBJ2-3, with a possible D match to TRBD2 (5 bases). Per the germline V gene, CDR1 is SEHNR and CDR2 is FQNEAQ (reference sequence). The CDR3 loop spans 17 amino acids. V was trimmed by 5 bases and J by 2 bases, leaving 20 bases between them. CDR3 in DNA: TGTGCCAGCAGCCCGAACCCGCCGGGGTGGGACACAGATACGCAGTATTTT. This gives the protein CASSPNPPGWDTDTQYF.

This clonotype was counted between two and nine times. This rearrangement joins TRBV6-5 to TRBJ2-2; no definite D call. The CDR3 extends over 15 amino acids. Germline V gene sequence: CDR1 MNHEY, CDR2 SVGAGI. Deletions cut 0 bases from V and 6 bases from J, with 11 bases between. The CDR3 spells CASSYSRVRPGELFF. The CDR3 nucleotides read TGTGCCAGCAGTTACTCCCGGGTTCGCCCCGGGGAGCTGTTTTTT.

The J gene is TRBJ1-2, the V gene TRBV18; D is perhaps TRBD1 (5 bases). The CDR3 spans 13 residues. Germline CDR1 and CDR2: KGHSH and LQKENI. Trimming shortened V by 4 bases and J by 7 bases, and 13 bases separated the two germline ends. CDR3 sequence reads: CASSLGRTTGYTF. For the CDR3, the DNA is TGTGCCAGCTCACTTGGACGGACAACTGGCTACACCTTC.

Only a few counts were recorded for this clonotype. The rearrangement uses TRBV18 and TRBJ1-4; 7 bases are shared with TRBD1. V was clipped by 4 bases and J by 10 bases; unmatched bases: 12. CDR1 KGHSH and CDR2 LQKENI come from the germline V gene. The CDR3 runs to 15 residues. The CDR3 coding sequence is TGTGCCAGCTCACATTGGGGACAGTCAGACGGAAAACTGTTTTTT. Its protein is CASSHWGQSDGKLFF. Filled out from reference TRBV18 and TRBJ1-4, the complete variable domain reads NAGVMQNPRHLVRRRGQEARLRCSPMKGHSHVYWYRQLPEEGLKFMVYLQKENIIDESGMPKERFSAEFPKEGPSILRIQQVVRGDSAAYFCASSHWGQSDGKLFFGSGTQLSVL.

This clonotype was observed a few times. The V and J genes are TRBV10-3 and TRBJ2-2; perhaps D is TRBD1 or TRBD2 (5 bases each). The length of the CDR3 is 12 residues. The V gene lost 6 bases and the J gene lost 4 bases, with 6 bases spanning the gap. Germline lookup yields CDR1 ENHRY and CDR2 SYGVKD. Here the CDR3 DNA reads TGTGCCATCAGGGGGACCACCGGGGAGCTGTTTTTT. It codes for CAIRGTTGELFF.

This clonotype was seen a handful of times. The chain combines TRBV29-1 with TRBJ1-1, with a possible D match to TRBD1 (5 bases). This CDR3 spans 14 amino acids. Trimming left V 6 bases short and J 1 base short, with 15 bases between. The germline V gene encodes CDR1 SQVTM and CDR2 ANQGSEA. The CDR3 coding sequence is TGCAGCGTGAGGGTGGGGGGTCCGAACACTGAAGCTTTCTTT. This translates into CSVRVGGPNTEAFF.

This clonotype has only a few counts. The chain recombines TRBV29-1 with TRBJ2-5; D ambiguous. The ends were cut back, 6 bases at V and 5 bases at J, with 13 bases in the middle. Germline CDR1 SQVTM, CDR2 ANQGSEA. The CDR3 is made up of 12 amino acids. DNA of the CDR3: TGCAGCGTCCGGGTCGGGTGGGAGACCCAGTACTTC. Its translation is CSVRVGWETQYF. Looking up the rest from reference TRBV29-1 and TRBJ2-5 gives the full variable domain: SAVISQKPSRDICQRGTSLTIQCQVDSQVTMMFWYRQQPGQSLTLIATANQGSEATYESGFVIDKFPISRPNLTFSTLTVSNMSPEDSSIYLCSVRVGWETQYFGPGTRLLVL.

A few counts support this clonotype. The chain employs TRBV30 and TRBJ2-7, with D perhaps TRBD2 (6 bases). Germline values: CDR1 GTSNPN, CDR2 SVGIG (reference sequence). Deletions cut 0 bases from V and 7 bases from J, with 16 bases between. The CDR3 consists of 14 residues. CDR3: CAWSVGGGPQEQYF. Written as DNA, the CDR3 is TGTGCCTGGAGTGTGGGGGGAGGCCCTCAGGAGCAGTACTTC.

This clonotype occurred many times. This sequence joins TRBV20-1 and TRBJ2-3; a weak D match, TRBD1 (5 bases). V lost 5 bases and J lost 6, with 12 bases in between. The CDR3 is 12 residues long. Germline-derived CDR1 and CDR2 are DFQATT and SNEGSKA (reference sequence). The CDR3 DNA is TGCAGTGCTGACGCAGGGCCGGATACGCAGTATTTT. Residues: CSADAGPDTQYF.

This clonotype was observed many times. The genes are TRBV5-1 and TRBJ2-3; unclear D gene. Trimming took 2 bases from V and 1 from J, leaving 8 bases between them. Germline CDR1 is SGHRS and CDR2 is YFSETQ. The CDR3 consists of 14 residues. CDR3 DNA: TGCGCCAGCAGCTTCTTATGGGGCACAGATACGCAGTATTTT. This codes for CASSFLWGTDTQYF.

Worth noting for this clonotype: With a much larger clone just one base away, this may be a read error. V is TRBV29-1 and J is TRBJ2-1; D uncertain. The V and J ends lost 4 bases and 8 bases respectively, with 3 bases between them. The germline gives CDR1 SQVTM, CDR2 ANQGSEA. The CDR3 has 9 amino acids. The CDR3 nucleotides are TGCAGCGTTGGAGATGAGCAGTTCTTC. Translating gives CSVGDEQFF.

This clonotype was counted a few times. The rearrangement joins TRBV14 to TRBJ2-1; TRBD1 might be the D (5 bases). The CDR3 extends over 12 amino acids. The germline V and J ends were trimmed by 4 bases and 9 bases, with 10 bases remaining between them. Germline V CDR1 and CDR2: SGHDN, FVKESK. CDR3: CASSLQRGEQFF. The CDR3, as DNA: TGTGCCAGCAGCCTTCAAAGGGGTGAGCAGTTCTTC. Together with reference TRBV14 and TRBJ2-1, the CDR3 gives the full variable domain: EAGVTQFPSHSVIEKGQTVTLRCDPISGHDNLYWYRRVMGKEIKFLLHFVKESKQDESGMPNNRFLAERTGGTYSTLKVQPAELEDSGVYFCASSLQRGEQFFGPGTRLTVL.

The chain uses TRBV5-8 and TRBJ1-5, with a tentative D call TRBD1 (6 bases). Germline V gene lookup returns CDR1 SGHTS and CDR2 YDEGEE. V gave up 1 base and J gave up 7 bases, with 9 bases separating them. CDR3 length: 13 residues. The CDR3 region has the DNA TGTGCCAGCAGCTTGAACAGGGAACAGCCCCAGCATTTT. Encoded protein: CASSLNREQPQHF.

This clonotype was counted at least ten times. The J gene is TRBJ2-7, the V gene TRBV12-3 or TRBV12-4; 7 nucleotides agree with TRBD2. CDR3 length: 16 residues. V lost 6 bases and J lost 0; bases outside the gene matches: 11. The CDR3 nucleotides are TGTGCCAGCAGCCGCTCTAGCGGAACACGCTCCTACGAGCAGTACTTC. It yields the protein CASSRSSGTRSYEQYF.

The chain employs TRBV6-1 and TRBJ2-1; D is unclear. From germline, CDR1 is MNHNS and CDR2 SASEGT. The CDR3 totals 15 residues. The germline V and J ends were trimmed by 6 bases and 6 bases, with 18 bases remaining between them. CDR3 DNA sequence: TGTGCCAGCAGCCTGACGCCAAGAGTTATCAATGAGCAGTTCTTC. It encodes CASSLTPRVINEQFF.